The T cell receptor beta chain described here comes from a study of blood T cell repertoires in COVID-19. Data came from immunoSEQ multiplex PCR; TCRdb stores just in-frame clones and leaves some out. Among about 180,000 clones, approximately 81% were seen once, and the ten largest hold about 20%. This clonotype was obtained from a person between 65 and 80 years old with COVID-19, enrolled during active disease. The material sequenced was peripheral blood.

The CDR3 DNA reads TGTGCCAGCAGCGAAACAGGGTTGGACTATGGCTACACCTTC. This gives the protein CASSETGLDYGYTF. The chain joins TRBV7-2 to TRBJ1-2; TRBD1 is a possible D gene (6 bases). V was pared by 5 bases and J by 3 bases, with 13 bases between. This CDR3 is built from 14 residues. Germline lookup yields CDR1 SGHTA and CDR2 FQGNSA.